These 27 T cell receptor beta chains originate from one sample sequenced in a study of cytomegalovirus exposure and HLA in healthy donors. Amplification used 60 Vbeta primers and 13 Jbeta primers. Clones were read by immunoSEQ multiplex PCR, and TCRdb kept only the in-frame ones, dropping some. This sample has more than 200,000 clones, with more than 75% found just once. What was sequenced was PBMCs. The origin of the receptors is a man in his forties in good health and CMV-seropositive.

The chain recombines TRBV10-3 with TRBJ1-2; D is unclear. V lost 3 bases and J 5 bases, leaving 7 bases between the germline ends. The CDR3 runs to 12 residues. CDR1 and CDR2 (germline): ENHRY, SYGVKD. The CDR3 here is CAISDPVYGYTF. CDR3 sequence (DNA): TGTGCCATCAGTGATCCAGTGTATGGCTACACCTTC.

This CDR3 is CASSFQGAYEQYF. The CDR3, as DNA: TGTGCCAGCAGCTTCCAGGGGGCCTACGAGCAGTACTTC. The chain carries TRBV5-6 and TRBJ2-7, with TRBD1 identical over 7 bases. The CDR3 sequence is 13 residues long. J gave up 2 bases and V 2 bases, and 1 base lay outside the gene matches. Germline assignment: CDR1 SGHDT and CDR2 YYEEEE.

The chain carries TRBV5-5 and TRBJ2-3, with TRBD1 matching over 10 bases. Germline lookup yields CDR1 SGHKS and CDR2 YYEKEE (reference sequence). This CDR3 has 14 residues. With 3 bases clipped from V and 3 bases from J, the junction kept 1 base outside the gene matches. CDR3 in DNA: TGTGCCAGCAGCTGGGACAGGGGAACAGATACGCAGTATTTT. Its translation is CASSWDRGTDTQYF.

The chain joins TRBV5-1 to TRBJ2-5; tentative D call: TRBD1 (5 bases). The germline V and J ends were trimmed by 5 bases and 5 bases, with 16 bases remaining between them. Per germline, CDR1 SGHRS and CDR2 YFSETQ. The CDR3 contains 14 residues. The CDR3 DNA is TGCGCCAGCAGTACAGGTGGGGCCAGGGAGACCCAGTACTTC. Amino acids: CASSTGGARETQYF.

The chain combines TRBV9 with TRBJ2-4; 8 bases are a match to TRBD2. J was trimmed by 8 bases and V by 6 bases; bases with no gene match: 10. This CDR3 contains 14 residues. The germline gives CDR1 SGDLS, CDR2 YYNGEE. For the CDR3, the DNA is TGTGCCAGCATCCCGAGACGGGAGGGGGACATTCAGTACTTC. Its protein is CASIPRREGDIQYF.

CDR3 sequence reads: CASSYSGRSYGYTF. Here the CDR3 DNA reads TGTGCCAGCAGTTACTCTGGGCGCTCCTATGGCTACACCTTC. The chain uses TRBV6-5 and TRBJ1-2; D not resolved. The germline V gene encodes CDR1 MNHEY and CDR2 SVGAGI. The CDR3 totals 14 residues. Between the trimmed V and J ends, which lost 0 bases and 4 bases, there was a span of 9 bases.

J is TRBJ1-6 and V is TRBV7-9; no firm D call. With 10 bases removed from V and 0 bases from J, the gap between germline ends came to 16 bases. The CDR3 extends over 16 amino acids. CDR1 SEHNR and CDR2 FQNEAQ come from the germline V gene (reference sequence). The CDR3 loop reads CATEADGSSYNSPLHF. The DNA of the CDR3 is TGTGCCACCGAAGCGGACGGAAGCTCCTATAATTCACCCCTCCACTTT.

The chain couples TRBV4-1 to TRBJ2-1; 8 bases line up with TRBD2. Germline CDR1 and CDR2: MGHRA and YSYEKL. CDR3 size: 17 residues. After removal of 0 bases from V and 9 bases from J, the junction contained 13 bases not matched to a gene. The CDR3 nucleotides are TGCGCCAGCAGCCAAGAGAGGACCAGCGGGGGTTCGGGTGAGCAGTTCTTC. Translated: CASSQERTSGGSGEQFF.

The genes are TRBV5-6 and TRBJ2-2, with 10 positions matching TRBD1. Germline V gene sequence: CDR1 SGHDT, CDR2 YYEEEE. With V trimmed by 3 bases and J by 6 bases, 5 bases remained unmatched. There are 15 residues in the CDR3. The CDR3 reads CASSWRTGGPGELFF. In DNA form, the CDR3 reads TGTGCCAGCAGCTGGCGGACAGGGGGGCCCGGGGAGCTGTTTTTT.

The CDR3, as DNA: TGTGCCAAGAATCCGGGACAGGGGGGTGGCTACACCTTC. Amino acid sequence: CAKNPGQGGGYTF. The chain couples TRBV25-1 to TRBJ1-2; 11 nucleotides agree with TRBD1. The CDR3 runs to 13 residues. After removal of 10 bases from V and 7 bases from J, the junction contained 8 bases not matched to a gene. Germline CDR1 and CDR2: MGHDK and SYGVNS.

The chain employs TRBV27 and TRBJ2-1, with 8 bases that match TRBD2. Looked up from germline, CDR1 is MNHEY and CDR2 is SMNVEV (reference sequence). V was clipped by 6 bases and J by 8 bases; unmatched bases: 12. The CDR3 spans 15 residues. The DNA of the CDR3 is TGTGCCAGCAGGGACAGAGCGGGAGCTTCCGATGAGCAGTTCTTC. Protein sequence: CASRDRAGASDEQFF.

The J gene is TRBJ2-7, the V gene TRBV5-6; weak D call: TRBD1 (6 bases). Germline V gives CDR1 SGHDT, CDR2 YYEEEE. The CDR3 sequence is 14 residues long. The V end was cut by 4 bases, the J end by 3 bases, with 14 bases between. The CDR3 loop is CASSSPGQFYEQYF. CDR3 coding DNA: TGTGCCAGCAGCAGTCCGGGACAATTCTACGAGCAGTACTTC.

This chain connects TRBV10-2 to TRBJ1-2; D perhaps matches TRBD1 (6 bases). Germline V lookup: CDR1 WSHSY, CDR2 SAAADI. Trimming left V 6 bases short and J 4 bases short, with 24 bases between. The CDR3 consists of 17 residues. CDR3 nucleotides: TGCGCCAGCAGCCCTTCGCAGTTGTATAGGACAGCCTATGGCTACACCTTC. This gives the protein CASSPSQLYRTAYGYTF.

This rearrangement joins TRBV5-6 to TRBJ1-1; D call uncertain. V lost 0 bases and J lost 10, with 13 bases in between. The V gene's germline CDR1 is SGHDT and CDR2 YYEEEE. The CDR3 has 13 residues. CDR3 loop: CASSLGGAVGAFF. CDR3 DNA: TGTGCCAGCAGCTTGGGGGGAGCTGTTGGAGCTTTCTTT. The full variable domain, its missing parts supplied by reference TRBV5-6 and TRBJ1-1, is DAGVTQSPTHLIKTRGQQVTLRCSPKSGHDTVSWYQQALGQGPQFIFQYYEEEERQRGNFPDRFSGHQFPNYSSELNVNALLLGDSALYLCASSLGGAVGAFFGQGTRLTVV.

The CDR3 is CAWSVRAGDSYEQYV. In DNA, the CDR3 is TGTGCCTGGAGTGTCCGAGCGGGTGATTCCTACGAGCAGTACGTC. The gene calls are TRBV30 and TRBJ2-7; tentatively, D is TRBD2 (6 bases). Germline CDR1 reads GTSNPN; CDR2 reads SVGIG (reference sequence). This CDR3 has 15 amino acids. V was clipped by 0 bases and J by 1 base, with 13 bases between them.

This sequence joins TRBV20-1 and TRBJ1-2, with a possible D match to TRBD1 (6 bases). The V gene lost 5 bases and the J gene lost 6 bases, with 10 bases spanning the gap. Germline lookup yields CDR1 DFQATT and CDR2 SNEGSKA (reference sequence). The CDR3 has 11 amino acids. Written as DNA, the CDR3 is TGCAGTGCTCCTCGACAGGATGGCTACACCTTC. Protein: CSAPRQDGYTF.

The J gene is TRBJ2-1, the V gene TRBV15; 9 bases agree with TRBD2. The CDR3 consists of 16 residues. From germline, CDR1 is LNHNV and CDR2 YYDKDF (reference sequence). The junction had 9 bases not matched to a gene; V was cut back by 5 bases and J by 4 bases. Written as DNA, the CDR3 is TGTGCCACCAGCGTCCTAACGAGCGGGGGGTACAATGAGCAGTTCTTC. Translating gives CATSVLTSGGYNEQFF.

The CDR3 spells CASRVTGLSGQNNEKLFF. The CDR3 DNA follows: TGTGCCAGCAGAGTTACAGGGTTGTCTGGGCAAAATAATGAAAAACTGTTTTTT. The rearrangement links TRBV27 to TRBJ1-4; possible D gene TRBD1, 6 bases. This CDR3 is 18 amino acids long. Trimming stripped 6 bases from V and 4 bases from J, with 24 bases between. Germline loops: CDR1 MNHEY, CDR2 SMNVEV (reference sequence).

The chain links TRBV29-1 to TRBJ2-3; a weak D match, TRBD2 (6 bases). The CDR3 contains 13 residues. V was pared by 5 bases and J by 2 bases, with 11 bases between. CDR1 SQVTM and CDR2 ANQGSEA come from the germline V gene. The CDR3 coding sequence is TGCAGCGTTCGGAGGGAAACCACAGATACGCAGTATTTT. As protein: CSVRRETTDTQYF.

This clone turned up a few times. V gene TRBV6-6 combines with J gene TRBJ2-7; 9 nucleotides align to TRBD2. Germline CDR1 MNHNY, CDR2 SVGAGI (reference sequence). Unmatched junction bases numbered 1, after V lost 2 bases and J lost 2 bases. The CDR3 is made up of 14 amino acids. This chain's CDR3 is CASSYAGGPYEQYF. CDR3 coding DNA: TGTGCCAGCAGTTACGCGGGAGGGCCCTACGAGCAGTACTTC.

This chain links TRBV13 with TRBJ2-7; 9 bases align to TRBD2. The germline gives CDR1 PRHDT, CDR2 FYEKMQ (reference sequence). The length of the CDR3 is 16 residues. Trimming at V came to 4 bases and at J to 1 base, leaving 8 bases not matched to a gene. The CDR3 nucleotides read TGTGCCAGCAGCTCTCGGCGGGAGGGGCGATCCTACGAGCAGTACGTC. Its protein is CASSSRREGRSYEQYV.

The chain employs TRBV27 and TRBJ2-7; 9 bases agree with TRBD1. This CDR3 is 12 amino acids long. V dropped 5 bases and J dropped 7; count of bases not matched to a gene: 3. From germline, CDR1 is MNHEY and CDR2 SMNVEV (reference sequence). DNA for the CDR3: TGTGCCAGCAGTCTAGGACAGGGGGAGCAGTACTTC. It specifies CASSLGQGEQYF.

The chain uses TRBV19 and TRBJ2-2; the D gene is possibly TRBD1 (5 bases). Germline assignment: CDR1 LNHDA and CDR2 SQIVND (reference sequence). The V gene lost 3 bases and the J gene lost 1 base, with 9 bases spanning the gap. The CDR3 is 15 residues long. CDR3 coding DNA: TGTGCCAGTAGTATTGGGCAGGGGAACACCGGGGAGCTGTTTTTT. This gives the protein CASSIGQGNTGELFF.

J is TRBJ2-7 and V is TRBV15, with TRBD2 as a possible D gene (5 bases). The germline CDR1 and CDR2 sequences are LNHNV and YYDKDF (reference sequence). V shed 1 base and J shed 5 bases, with 6 bases lying between them. The CDR3 spans 12 residues. CDR3 sequence (DNA): TGTGCCACCAGCAGAGGAGGGAACGAGCAGTACGTC. Amino acid sequence: CATSRGGNEQYV.

The CDR3 is CASSSGTYGYTF. The CDR3 DNA follows: TGTGCCAGCAGCTCCGGGACTTATGGCTACACCTTC. The genes are TRBV7-9 and TRBJ1-2; D is possibly TRBD1 (5 bases). The germline V and J ends were trimmed by 4 bases and 5 bases, with 8 bases remaining between them. CDR3 size: 12 residues. Germline V gene data show CDR1 as SEHNR and CDR2 as FQNEAQ (reference sequence).

The V gene is TRBV5-6, the J gene TRBJ2-1; D perhaps matches TRBD2 (6 bases). V lost 1 base and J 8 bases, leaving 13 bases between the germline ends. The CDR3 sequence is 14 residues long. Germline CDR1 reads SGHDT; CDR2 reads YYEEEE. The chain's CDR3 is CASSLTREVYEQFF. CDR3 bases: TGTGCCAGCAGCTTGACCAGGGAGGTATATGAGCAGTTCTTC.

The rearrangement links TRBV30 to TRBJ2-1; TRBD2 is a possible D gene (6 bases). Germline V gene sequence: CDR1 GTSNPN, CDR2 SVGIG (reference sequence). Trimming took 4 bases from V and 1 from J, leaving 11 bases between them. This CDR3 region has 14 residues. The CDR3: CAWIAGRSYNEQFF. The CDR3 coding sequence is TGTGCCTGGATCGCGGGACGGTCCTACAATGAGCAGTTCTTC.